One and the same sample provided the 24 T cell receptor beta chains below, sequenced in a study of beta chain features in type 1 diabetes. Expressed TCRB transcripts were sequenced after all isolated RNA was converted to cDNA. TCRdb keeps only in-frame clones here, not all; method: immunoSEQ multiplex PCR. Of under 300,000 clones in the sample, less than 35% were seen once. Sample: central memory CD4+ T cells from blood. These receptors originate from a man younger than 45 in good health.

This clone was observed a handful of times. V and J are TRBV29-1 and TRBJ2-1; possibly TRBD1 for D (6 bases). The V and J ends lost 7 bases and 7 bases respectively, with 17 bases between them. The CDR3 consists of 13 residues. Germline loops: CDR1 SQVTM, CDR2 ANQGSEA. The CDR3 region is CSDTVRGVNEQFF. The CDR3 nucleotides are TGCAGCGACACAGTCAGGGGTGTAAATGAGCAGTTCTTC.

The chain employs TRBV28 and TRBJ1-2; tentatively, D is TRBD1 (5 bases). The CDR3 loop spans 13 amino acids. Per the germline V gene, CDR1 is MDHEN and CDR2 is SYDVKM. V was pared by 6 bases and J by 1 base, with 9 bases between. The CDR3 loop reads CASRDSGNYGYTF. CDR3 bases: TGTGCCAGCAGAGACAGTGGTAACTATGGCTACACCTTC.

The genes are TRBV9 and TRBJ1-5; the D is unclear. Trimming took off 3 bases at V and 4 bases at J, with 8 bases between the two ends. The CDR3 consists of 13 residues. Germline CDR1 SGDLS, CDR2 YYNGEE. This CDR3 is CASSASVNQPQHF. As DNA, the CDR3 is TGTGCCAGCAGCGCCTCGGTTAATCAGCCCCAGCATTTT.

V and J are TRBV2 and TRBJ1-5, with D possibly TRBD1 on 5 matching bases. The CDR3 runs 15 residues. CDR1 is SNHLY and CDR2 is FYNNEI in the germline V gene. V was shortened by 6 bases and J by 1 base, with 13 bases between the two germline ends. CDR3 sequence: CASSRGGGSNQPQHF. The CDR3 DNA reads TGTGCCAGCAGCCGGGGGGGAGGCAGCAATCAGCCCCAGCATTTT.

The rearrangement joins TRBV20-1 to TRBJ2-1; D is possibly TRBD2 (5 bases). The germline gives CDR1 DFQATT, CDR2 SNEGSKA (reference sequence). The ends were cut back, 3 bases at V and 8 bases at J, with 8 bases in the middle. This CDR3 has 11 amino acids. DNA for the CDR3: TGCAGTGCTAGGCCGGGGTATGAGCAGTTCTTC. Its translation is CSARPGYEQFF.

This clone was observed a few times. This CDR3 is CASTLSGSSYNEQFF. DNA of the CDR3: TGTGCCAGCACTCTTAGCGGGAGCTCCTACAATGAGCAGTTCTTC. The chain employs TRBV28 and TRBJ2-1; 9 bases line up with TRBD2. The CDR3 runs 15 residues. Germline values: CDR1 MDHEN, CDR2 SYDVKM. V shed 7 bases, J shed 0 bases, and the junction held 4 bases outside the gene matches. Variable domain in full (rest from reference TRBV28 and TRBJ2-1): DVKVTQSSRYLVKRTGEKVFLECVQDMDHENMFWYRQDPGLGLRLIYFSYDVKMKEKGDIPEGYSVSREKKERFSLILESASTNQTSMYLCASTLSGSSYNEQFFGPGTRLTVL.

In this sample, this clone turned up a few times. The CDR3 DNA reads as TGTGCCAGCAGCTTGATAATGGTTACCGAGCAGTACTTC. The encoded protein is CASSLIMVTEQYF. The rearrangement joins TRBV5-6 to TRBJ2-7; D is unresolved. Germline V lookup: CDR1 SGHDT, CDR2 YYEEEE. The CDR3 spans 13 residues. With 1 base removed from V and 6 bases from J, the gap between germline ends came to 11 bases.

The J gene is TRBJ2-4, the V gene TRBV4-3; 10 bases line up with TRBD1. The CDR3 length is 19 residues. Germline CDR1 is LGHNA and CDR2 is YSLEER. Trimming took 0 bases from V and 3 from J; bases not matched to a gene: 11. The CDR3 DNA reads as TGCGCCAGCAGCCAAGATGGGACAGGGGTAGATTCTAGCAAAAACATTCAGTACTTC. Translation gives CASSQDGTGVDSSKNIQYF.

This chain links TRBV5-4 with TRBJ2-1, with D possibly matching TRBD2 (5 bases). From germline, CDR1 is SGHNT and CDR2 YYREEE (reference sequence). Trimming shortened V by 5 bases and J by 9 bases, and 9 bases separated the two germline ends. The CDR3 consists of 11 residues. DNA of the CDR3: TGTGCCAGCAGGTCGGGGAGTGAGCAGTTCTTC. Translating gives CASRSGSEQFF. The full variable domain, in which reference TRBV5-4 and TRBJ2-1 provide the parts outside the CDR3, is ETGVTQSPTHLIKTRGQQVTLRCSSQSGHNTVSWYQQALGQGPQFIFQYYREEENGRGNFPPRFSGLQFPNYSSELNVNALELDDSALYLCASRSGSEQFFGPGTRLTVL.

In its sample, this clone was seen once. V usage is TRBV30 and J usage is TRBJ2-2, with D perhaps TRBD1 (5 bases). The CDR3 runs to 16 residues. CDR1 and CDR2 from the germline V gene are GTSNPN and SVGIG (reference sequence). Trimming pared 0 bases from V and 1 base from J, leaving 12 bases between. The CDR3 nucleotides are TGTGCCTGGAGTGTACTTGGACATATGAACACCGGGGAGCTGTTTTTT. It yields the protein CAWSVLGHMNTGELFF.

V usage is TRBV6-1 and J usage is TRBJ2-7; 10 nucleotides match TRBD1. V shed 10 bases, J shed 2 bases, and the junction held 5 bases outside the gene matches. This CDR3 comprises 13 residues. In germline, CDR1 is MNHNS, CDR2 SASEGT. The CDR3 region has the DNA TGTGCCACCTCCGGGACAGGGGCCTACGAGCAGTACTTC. Translation: CATSGTGAYEQYF.

This clone has a handful of counts. V and J are TRBV28 and TRBJ1-2, with 8 bases that match TRBD1. The V segment lost 6 bases and the J segment 8 bases; nucleotides outside the gene matches: 5. The CDR3 consists of 12 residues. Germline CDR1 reads MDHEN; CDR2 reads SYDVKM. For the CDR3, the DNA is TGTGCCAGCAGACAGGGGGGAAAGGGCTACACCTTC. Translating gives CASRQGGKGYTF.

V usage is TRBV18 and J usage is TRBJ2-1; 10 bases agree with TRBD1. The CDR3 has 16 residues. Germline V CDR1 and CDR2: KGHSH, LQKENI. V lost 3 bases and J lost 5; bases outside the gene matches: 7. DNA for the CDR3: TGTGCCAGCTCACCGCAGACAGGGGGCGCAGACAATGAGCAGTTCTTC. This gives the protein CASSPQTGGADNEQFF.

DNA of the CDR3: TGTGCCACCAGATTAGCGGGGCTACAAGAGACCCAGTACTTC. This gives the protein CATRLAGLQETQYF. This chain connects TRBV27 to TRBJ2-5, with 8 nucleotides matching TRBD2. The CDR3 contains 14 residues. Germline-derived CDR1 and CDR2 are MNHEY and SMNVEV (reference sequence). The V gene end was trimmed by 10 bases and the J gene end by 2 bases; junction bases not matched to a gene: 9.

The V and J genes are TRBV9 and TRBJ1-2; possibly TRBD1 for D (5 bases). V lost 5 bases and J lost 4, with 18 bases in between. The CDR3 has 15 amino acids. In germline, CDR1 is SGDLS, CDR2 YYNGEE. DNA of the CDR3: TGTGCCAGCAGTCCTGAGGTAGGGGCCTCCTATGGCTACACCTTC. Its protein product is CASSPEVGASYGYTF.

The genes are TRBV4-2 and TRBJ2-5; D is unclear. CDR3 length: 13 amino acids. V lost 3 bases and J 4 bases, leaving 9 bases between the germline ends. Germline assignment: CDR1 LGHNA and CDR2 YNFKEQ. The CDR3 loop is CASSQDKRETQYF. The CDR3, as DNA: TGTGCCAGCAGCCAGGATAAAAGAGAGACCCAGTACTTC.

This clone was found a few times. CDR3 region: CASSPGDRRDTEAFF. The CDR3 DNA reads as TGTGCCAGTAGTCCGGGGGACAGAAGGGATACTGAAGCTTTCTTT. The rearrangement uses TRBV19 and TRBJ1-1; TRBD1 agrees at 7 bases. CDR3 length: 15 residues. Trimming cost V 5 bases and J 5 bases; bases outside gene matches: 11. CDR1 and CDR2 (germline): LNHDA, SQIVND (reference sequence).

In its sample, this clone was seen a few times. The chain is built from TRBV11-2 and TRBJ2-2, with TRBD1 matching over 8 bases. The V gene end was trimmed by 2 bases and the J gene end by 6 bases; junction bases not matched to a gene: 8. This CDR3 region has 16 residues. Germline V gene data show CDR1 as SGHAT and CDR2 as FQNNGV. CDR3 sequence reads: CASSLYPRGQPGELFF. The CDR3 DNA is TGTGCCAGCAGCTTATACCCCAGGGGGCAACCCGGGGAGCTGTTTTTT.

This clone was detected only a few times. This rearrangement joins TRBV30 to TRBJ2-7; no clear D. Germline V lookup: CDR1 GTSNPN, CDR2 SVGIG (reference sequence). The CDR3 covers 14 residues. With 0 bases removed from V and 7 bases from J, the gap between germline ends came to 16 bases. The DNA for the CDR3 is TGTGCCTGGAGTGTATTCGGGCAGTCCGGGGAGCAGTACTTC. Translated, it gives CAWSVFGQSGEQYF.

The chain has TRBV5-1 and TRBJ1-1, with TRBD1 matching over 8 bases. The CDR3 totals 15 residues. The germline CDR1 and CDR2 sequences are SGHRS and YFSETQ. The J segment lost 1 base and the V segment lost 0 bases, leaving 2 bases of the junction unmatched. The CDR3 DNA follows: TGCGCCAGCAGCTTGGATGGACAGGGGAACACTGAAGCTTTCTTT. It codes for CASSLDGQGNTEAFF.

The chain has TRBV29-1 and TRBJ1-1, with TRBD1 as a possible D gene (6 bases). CDR3 size: 11 residues. CDR1 is SQVTM, CDR2 ANQGSEA, per germline. V gave up 6 bases and J gave up 7 bases, with 12 bases separating them. The CDR3 coding sequence is TGCAGCGTCGTCTGGACAGATGAAGCTTTCTTT. Translating it yields CSVVWTDEAFF.

This clone was observed a few times. This rearrangement joins TRBV5-1 to TRBJ2-1, with D maybe TRBD2 (6 bases). Germline CDR1 is SGHRS and CDR2 is YFSETQ. The V end was cut by 2 bases, the J end by 5 bases, with 14 bases between. The CDR3 is made up of 15 amino acids. CDR3 residues: CASSFWVAANNEQFF. The DNA of the CDR3 is TGCGCCAGCAGCTTCTGGGTAGCGGCGAACAATGAGCAGTTCTTC.

This clone turned up a few times. V usage is TRBV7-9 and J usage is TRBJ2-1; D is uncertain. The germline CDR1 and CDR2 sequences are SEHNR and FQNEAQ (reference sequence). V lost 2 bases to trimming and J lost 7 bases, with 15 bases between them. This CDR3 spans 15 amino acids. CDR3 coding DNA: TGTGCCAGCAGCTTAAAACTTTCCGAGTTTAATGAGCAGTTCTTC. It is translated as CASSLKLSEFNEQFF.

Of note for this clone: The same CDR3 also results from other DNA sequences found in this sample. This chain links TRBV7-9 with TRBJ2-5; D assignment may be TRBD1 or TRBD2 (6 bases each). The ends were cut back, 1 base at V and 4 bases at J, with 13 bases in the middle. Germline assignment: CDR1 SEHNR and CDR2 FQNEAQ (reference sequence). The CDR3 has 15 residues. Written as DNA, the CDR3 is TGTGCCAGCAGCTTAGGAGGGGGGCGAGGAGAGACCCAGTACTTC. Translating it yields CASSLGGGRGETQYF.